This T cell receptor beta chain was sequenced for a study of cytomegalovirus exposure and HLA in healthy donors. The overall study: Earlier sequencing of about 179 million T cells yielded roughly 120 million unique TCR beta sequences. Around 85 million unique TCR sequences came from HLA-typed donors in an early release.

Germline values: CDR1 ENHRY, CDR2 SYGVKD. Trimming removed 10 bases at V and 5 bases at J, with 17 bases between. The CDR3 sequence is 13 residues long. The PCR used 60 Vbeta and 13 Jbeta primers. Produced via immunoSEQ multiplex PCR; TCRdb's table is partial and in-frame only. The repertoire consists of around 150,000 clones, with around 74% occurring once and the leading ten covering roughly 6.8%. Overall study results and limits: A later analysis reportedly found that, within productive TCRs, an Asian-associated ancestry cluster had fewer N-insertions than the mean observed across the roughly 700 donors.

Turning to this clone: Its target is not known.

This TCR derives from a man aged 50 to 59 in good health and CMV-seropositive. The chain recombines TRBV10-3 with TRBJ2-5, with TRBD2 as a possible D gene (6 bases). The sample taken for sequencing was PBMCs. The CDR3 DNA is TGTGCCACCCGGGCCCGGGAGCAGGAGACCCAGTACTTC. Translating gives CATRAREQETQYF.